What follows describes a single T cell receptor (beta chain). This sample is drawn from a study of blood T cell repertoires in COVID-19. Looking at the study overall: Samples representing acute and convalescent COVID-19 were sourced from the United States, Italy and Spain. T cells, B-cell-depleted T cells, or PBMCs supplied cDNA or gDNA.

Authors' data handling: Reference gene primer amplification gave nucleated cell count estimates. The data were produced by immunoSEQ multiplex PCR, yet TCRdb's version contains in-frame clones alone and is incomplete. That table is the source of V, J and clone size, and D and trimming were worked out from the DNA. The sample yields about 100,000 clones, 75% to 90% seen once. V gave up 2 bases and J gave up 11 bases; unmatched junction bases: 5. Germline CDR1 is MDHEN and CDR2 is SYDVKM. The CDR3 runs 12 residues. Input material: peripheral blood. This rearrangement joins TRBV28 to TRBJ1-1; 7 bases are a match to TRBD1. The sequence was obtained from a man of 80 years or more with acute or convalescent COVID-19. The CDR3 bases are TGTGCCAGCAGTTTAGTAGGGGGCTTTGCTTTCTTT. It is translated as CASSLVGGFAFF.